This T cell receptor (beta chain) comes out of a study of regulatory T cells in long-lasting Graves disease. iRepertoire HTBI primers and Arm-PCR of CDR3 regions built TCR beta libraries. In TCRdb, the multiplex PCR reads were re-called with MiXCR into one record per CDR3 protein. This table holds around 320,000 distinct CDR3 sequences, 16% found once. The germline V and J ends were trimmed by 7 bases and 4 bases, with 13 bases remaining between them. CDR3 length: 12 amino acids. CDR1 and CDR2 (germline): SQVTM, ANQGSEA. As for time point: newly diagnosed GD, antithyroid drugs for less than 3 months. PBMCs were the source of the RNA used for TCR sequencing. The sample was also reused in another study, on T cells in Graves' hyperthyroidism and ophthalmopathy.

The receptor was isolated from a man aged 40-49 years with Graves disease. The V call is TRBV29-1, the J call TRBJ1-2; D call uncertain. Material: peripheral blood mononuclear cells (PBMCs), obtained at new diagnosis, from a patient treated with antithyroid drugs. The CDR3 bases are TGCAGCGCTGGCAGAGTTCCCTATGGCTACACCTTC. It specifies CSAGRVPYGYTF.